This entry lists 18 T cell receptor beta chains sequenced from one sample in a study of CDR3 diversity in severe acne. In TCRdb, the PCR reads were re-called with MiXCR into one record per CDR3 protein. The profile covers roughly 100,000 distinct CDR3 sequences, with under 60% appearing a single time and about an eighth taken by the ten largest. Sequenced input: blood. Receptors originate from a male donor with acne.

About this clonotype: A much larger clone lies one base from this, so it may be a read error. This chain joins TRBV19 and TRBJ2-2; D is unresolved. Germline loops: CDR1 LNHDA, CDR2 SQIVND (reference sequence). The CDR3 loop spans 13 amino acids. CDR3 amino acids: CASRIEYTGELFF. The CDR3 bases are TGTGCCAGTCGTATAGAGTACACCGGGGAGCTGTTTTTT.

This clonotype turned up a few times. This chain uses TRBV12-3 or TRBV12-4 with TRBJ2-5; 11 bases align to TRBD2. The J segment lost 4 bases and the V segment lost 6 bases, leaving 4 bases of the junction unmatched. The CDR3 runs 14 residues. The CDR3 loop is CASSRTSGLETQYF. The DNA of the CDR3 is TGTGCCAGCAGCCGGACTAGCGGGCTAGAGACCCAGTACTTC.

This clonotype was seen ten or more times. The V and J genes are TRBV10-1 and TRBJ2-3, with D unresolved. V was pared by 0 bases and J by 2 bases, with 6 bases between. This CDR3 has 14 residues. Germline V gives CDR1 WNHNN, CDR2 SYGVQD (reference sequence). The CDR3 DNA reads as TGCGCCAGCAGTGAGTCCGAATTCACAGATACGCAGTATTTT. This gives the protein CASSESEFTDTQYF.

This clonotype was counted between two and nine times. CDR3 sequence: CSATGRDSETQYF. The CDR3 bases are TGCAGCGCCACCGGGAGGGACAGTGAGACCCAGTACTTC. The chain joins TRBV29-1 to TRBJ2-5; a possible D gene is TRBD2 (8 bases). V was shortened by 7 bases and J by 5 bases, with 17 bases between the two germline ends. The germline CDR1 and CDR2 sequences are SQVTM and ANQGSEA. This CDR3 is 13 amino acids long.

Many counts were recorded for this clonotype. V is TRBV24-1 and J is TRBJ2-1; perhaps D is TRBD1 or TRBD2 (6 bases each). Trimming left V 0 bases short and J 5 bases short, with 22 bases between. Germline CDR1 KGHDR, CDR2 SFDVKD. This CDR3 contains 19 residues. CDR3 amino acids: CATSDLHKRGGPLDNEQFF. In nucleotides, the CDR3 is TGTGCCACCAGTGATTTGCATAAGAGAGGGGGGCCCCTTGACAATGAGCAGTTCTTC.

The chain employs TRBV10-2 and TRBJ2-3; possibly TRBD2 for D (5 bases). The CDR3 runs 16 residues. Germline CDR1 is WSHSY and CDR2 is SAAADI. Trimming cost V 3 bases and J 5 bases, with 18 bases left between them. CDR3 sequence reads: CASSEGLADPVDTQYF. The DNA for the CDR3 is TGCGCCAGCAGTGAAGGCCTAGCCGATCCCGTAGATACGCAGTATTTT.

The gene calls are TRBV4-1 and TRBJ2-5; 11 bases are a match to TRBD2. Germline loops: CDR1 MGHRA, CDR2 YSYEKL. The CDR3 is made up of 15 amino acids. With V trimmed by 5 bases and J by 4 bases, 6 bases remained unmatched. This CDR3 is CASSKLAGAIETQYF. The CDR3 DNA is TGCGCCAGCAGCAAACTAGCGGGAGCGATAGAGACCCAGTACTTC.

This clonotype was seen many times. The chain employs TRBV19 and TRBJ2-7; D is possibly TRBD1 (5 bases). CDR1 is LNHDA and CDR2 is SQIVND in the germline V gene (reference sequence). The CDR3 totals 15 residues. V lost 3 bases, J lost 0 bases, and 12 bases lay in between. The CDR3 is CASSIPAGNSYEQYF. DNA for the CDR3: TGTGCCAGTAGTATCCCAGCAGGGAACTCCTACGAGCAGTACTTC.

This clonotype has more than one count but fewer than ten. The rearrangement uses TRBV6-5 and TRBJ2-4; D may match TRBD1 or TRBD2 (5 bases each). The CDR3 totals 17 residues. Trimming removed 1 base at V and 0 bases at J, with 13 bases between. Germline values: CDR1 MNHEY, CDR2 SVGAGI. The CDR3 coding sequence is TGTGCCAGCAGTTACTTGGGGGAGCCTCTAGCCAAAAACATTCAGTACTTC. It encodes CASSYLGEPLAKNIQYF.

This clonotype was counted a single time. CDR3 in amino acids: CASSRPGSSYEQYF. DNA of the CDR3: TGTGCCAGCAGCCGACCGGGTAGTTCCTACGAGCAGTACTTC. The V call is TRBV11-2, the J call TRBJ2-7, with D unresolved. The V and J ends lost 5 bases and 1 base respectively, with 12 bases between them. Germline V lookup: CDR1 SGHAT, CDR2 FQNNGV. This CDR3 comprises 14 residues.

In this sample, this clonotype turned up many times. V and J are TRBV5-6 and TRBJ1-5; 7 bases match TRBD1. The V and J ends lost 1 base and 1 base, in that order; junction bases with no gene match: 2. CDR1 SGHDT and CDR2 YYEEEE come from the germline V gene. This CDR3 contains 15 residues. The CDR3 protein is CASSLTGVSNQPQHF. DNA of the CDR3: TGTGCCAGCAGCTTGACAGGGGTGAGCAATCAGCCCCAGCATTTT.

This clonotype has just a few counts. V gene TRBV9 combines with J gene TRBJ2-3; 9 bases agree with TRBD1. Germline V gives CDR1 SGDLS, CDR2 YYNGEE. V lost 3 bases, J lost 0 bases, and 8 bases stayed unmatched. The CDR3 has 17 amino acids. This CDR3 reads CASSAWPQGASTDTQYF. The CDR3, as DNA: TGTGCCAGCAGCGCTTGGCCACAGGGGGCTAGCACAGATACGCAGTATTTT.

The V gene is TRBV5-4, the J gene TRBJ1-2; TRBD1 agrees at 9 bases. Germline lookup yields CDR1 SGHNT and CDR2 YYREEE (reference sequence). The CDR3 contains 14 residues. The V segment lost 0 bases and the J segment 7 bases; nucleotides outside the gene matches: 4. CDR3 region: CASSLEGQGIGYTF. The CDR3 DNA follows: TGTGCCAGCAGCTTGGAGGGACAGGGAATTGGCTACACCTTC.

This clonotype was counted ten times or more. The V call is TRBV20-1, the J call TRBJ2-1; 8 nucleotides agree with TRBD2. CDR1 and CDR2 from the germline V gene are DFQATT and SNEGSKA (reference sequence). This CDR3 contains 15 residues. V trimming: 4 bases; J trimming: 7 bases; junction bases outside the gene matches: 12. In DNA form, the CDR3 reads TGCAGTGCTACTTATGTAGCGGGAATTAGGAATGAGCAGTTCTTC. Amino acid sequence: CSATYVAGIRNEQFF.

This clonotype was recorded a few times. This chain links TRBV29-1 with TRBJ1-1; a weak D match, TRBD1 (6 bases). This CDR3 spans 10 amino acids. Looked up from germline, CDR1 is SQVTM and CDR2 is ANQGSEA. The V end lost 6 bases, the J end lost 7 bases, and 9 bases lay between the germline ends. The CDR3 DNA reads TGCAGCGTGGTGACAGGTGAAGCTTTCTTT. As protein: CSVVTGEAFF.

This clonotype counts as medium-sized. This chain links TRBV19 with TRBJ2-7, with 14 bases that match TRBD2. The CDR3 is made up of 13 amino acids. V lost 9 bases, J lost 6 bases, and 4 bases stayed unmatched. CDR1 and CDR2 from the germline V gene are LNHDA and SQIVND (reference sequence). The CDR3: CASVGLAGGEQYF. The CDR3 region has the DNA TGTGCCAGCGTAGGACTAGCGGGGGGCGAGCAGTACTTC. The full variable domain, completed using reference TRBV19 and TRBJ2-7, is DGGITQSPKYLFRKEGQNVTLSCEQNLNHDAMYWYRQDPGQGLRLIYYSQIVNDFQKGDIAEGYSVSREKKESFPLTVTSAQKNPTAFYLCASVGLAGGEQYFGPGTRLTVT.

This chain uses TRBV6-2 or TRBV6-3 with TRBJ1-5, with unresolved D. V lost 2 bases to trimming and J lost 15 bases, with 2 bases between them. This CDR3 contains 8 residues. Germline-derived CDR1 and CDR2 are MNHEY and SVGEGT. CDR3: CASSYRHF. Written as DNA, the CDR3 is TGTGCCAGCAGTTACAGGCATTTT.

The V call is TRBV2, the J call TRBJ2-3; D is undetermined. CDR1 SNHLY and CDR2 FYNNEI come from the germline V gene. Trimming took 4 bases from V and 6 from J, leaving 2 bases between them. This CDR3 is 10 amino acids long. The CDR3 protein is CASSGDTQYF. Written as DNA, the CDR3 is TGTGCCAGCAGTGGGGATACGCAGTATTTT.